This T cell receptor beta chain originates from a study of low-dose radiotherapy and immunotherapy resistance in tumors. This clonotype has at least ten counts. The time point: after trial treatment. Treatment described: LDRT plus nivolumab, ipilimumab, low-dose cyclophosphamide and aspirin (RACIN trial). TRAV- and TRBV-specific primers, spanning alpha and beta chains, primed first-strand cDNA. A constant-region primer paired with the V-primer adapter amplified TCRs over about 19 PCR cycles. TCRdb redid the calling of the reads with MiXCR, one entry per CDR3 protein. The data contain 95,000 to 100,000 distinct CDR3 sequences, roughly 20% of them singletons. Germline-derived CDR1 and CDR2 are DFQATT and SNEGSKA (reference sequence). V shed 2 bases and J shed 4 bases, with 17 bases lying between them. CDR3 length: 15 residues.

The chain has TRBV20-1 and TRBJ2-5; possibly TRBD2 for D (5 bases). The starting material was PBMCs, obtained after low-dose radiotherapy plus immunotherapy. The clonotype originates from a male donor with prostate cancer. The CDR3 DNA reads TGCAGTGCTAGATTCCCTGAGGGCCTGGTAGAGACCCAGTACTTC. Its protein product is CSARFPEGLVETQYF.